The entry below describes one T cell receptor beta chain. This record comes from a study of control samples from healthy donors and cancer patients. Data came from immunoSEQ multiplex PCR; TCRdb stores just in-frame clones and leaves some out. The table includes approximately 90,000 clones, just under 85% detected once. This CDR3 comprises 13 residues. Germline V CDR1 and CDR2: SGDLS, YYNGEE. With 6 bases removed from V and 8 bases from J, the gap between germline ends came to 17 bases. This rearrangement joins TRBV9 to TRBJ1-2; D is uncertain. The sequence was obtained from a man between 25 and 39 years old in good health. The sequenced sample was blood. In nucleotides, the CDR3 is TGTGCCAGCAATATGGGAGGACTCCAGGGCTACACCTTC. Protein sequence: CASNMGGLQGYTF. Using reference TRBV9 and TRBJ1-2 for the parts outside the CDR3, the full variable domain is DSGVTQTPKHLITATGQRVTLRCSPRSGDLSVYWYQQSLDQGLQFLIQYYNGEERAKGNILERFSAQQFPDLHSELNLSSLELGDSALYFCASNMGGLQGYTFGSGTRLTVV.